The 22 T cell receptor beta chains presented below share a single source sample, sequenced in a study of control samples from healthy donors and cancer patients. Clones were read by immunoSEQ multiplex PCR, and TCRdb kept only the in-frame ones, dropping some. The table records 150,000 to 180,000 clones, 93% of them present only once. Material: blood. The receptors here all came from a man in his fifties or sixties in good health.

This clone was counted once. V gene TRBV7-9 combines with J gene TRBJ2-4, with TRBD1 matching 9 bases. Per the germline V gene, CDR1 is SEHNR and CDR2 is FQNEAQ (reference sequence). The J segment lost 6 bases and the V segment lost 1 base, leaving 7 bases of the junction unmatched. The CDR3 runs to 16 residues. CDR3 sequence: CASSLDPGQGTNIQYF. CDR3 nucleotide sequence: TGTGCCAGCAGCTTAGACCCGGGACAGGGAACAAACATTCAGTACTTC. Together with reference TRBV7-9 and TRBJ2-4, the CDR3 gives the full variable domain: DTGVSQNPRHKITKRGQNVTFRCDPISEHNRLYWYRQTLGQGPEFLTYFQNEAQLEKSRLLSDRFSAERPKGSFSTLEIQRTEQGDSAMYLCASSLDPGQGTNIQYFGAGTRLSVL.

The chain uses TRBV19 and TRBJ1-3; D gene uncertain. The CDR3 covers 17 residues. Per the germline V gene, CDR1 is LNHDA and CDR2 is SQIVND (reference sequence). With 3 bases removed from V and 0 bases from J, the gap between germline ends came to 15 bases. The CDR3 here is CASSISSTLRSGNTIYF. The CDR3 region has the DNA TGTGCCAGTAGTATTTCCTCGACACTACGCTCTGGAAACACCATATATTTT.

The chain is built from TRBV2 and TRBJ1-5; D remains unclear. The V and J ends lost 4 bases and 2 bases respectively, with 9 bases between them. The V gene's germline CDR1 is SNHLY and CDR2 FYNNEI. The CDR3 is 14 residues long. This chain's CDR3 is CASSGWTGNQPQHF. CDR3 DNA: TGTGCCAGCAGTGGTTGGACCGGCAATCAGCCCCAGCATTTT.

V is TRBV12-3 or TRBV12-4 and J is TRBJ2-3; D gene uncertain. V shed 3 bases and J shed 3 bases, with 4 bases lying between them. The CDR3 has 12 amino acids. The CDR3 spells CASSFVTDTQYF. CDR3 nucleotide sequence: TGTGCCAGCAGTTTTGTAACAGATACGCAGTATTTT.

V usage is TRBV19 and J usage is TRBJ2-5; a possible D gene is TRBD1 (7 bases). The CDR3 totals 17 residues. CDR1 and CDR2 (germline): LNHDA, SQIVND (reference sequence). The V gene lost 3 bases and the J gene lost 2 bases, with 19 bases spanning the gap. CDR3 coding DNA: TGTGCCAGTAGTATCGCAGGGGGGACAGTCATTCAAGAGACCCAGTACTTC. This gives the protein CASSIAGGTVIQETQYF.

This chain uses TRBV21-1 with TRBJ2-4; TRBD1, the table's D call, lacks a check against the DNA. TRBV21-1 is designated a pseudogene. The CDR3 runs to 21 residues. The CDR3 is CASSNPHTTGVRSLAKNIQYF. The CDR3 nucleotides are TGTGCCAGCAGCAATCCCCACACAACAGGGGTTCGTAGTTTAGCCAAAAACATTCAGTACTTC.

The J gene is TRBJ2-5, the V gene TRBV2; no firm D call. Trimming removed 3 bases at V and 12 bases at J, with 11 bases between. Germline lookup yields CDR1 SNHLY and CDR2 FYNNEI. CDR3 size: 11 residues. Here the CDR3 reads CASSELPVKYF. CDR3 DNA sequence: TGTGCCAGCAGTGAGTTACCCGTCAAGTACTTC. The full variable domain, rest sourced from reference TRBV2 and TRBJ2-5, is EPEVTQTPSHQVTQMGQEVILRCVPISNHLYFYWYRQILGQKVEFLVSFYNNEISEKSEIFDDQFSVERPDGSNFTLKIRSTKLEDSAMYFCASSELPVKYFGPGTRLLVL.

The CDR3 here is CASSQRLLQETQYF. The CDR3, as DNA: TGTGCCAGCAGCCAGCGACTTCTCCAAGAGACCCAGTACTTC. This chain joins TRBV3-1 (or the pseudogene TRBV3-2) and TRBJ2-5; D remains ambiguous. The CDR3 is 14 amino acids. Per the germline V gene, CDR1 is LGHDT and CDR2 is YNNKEL (reference sequence). With 3 bases removed from V and 1 base from J, the gap between germline ends came to 9 bases.

The rearrangement uses TRBV20-1 and TRBJ1-6; no clear D gene. Trimming took 8 bases from V and 7 from J, leaving 3 bases between them. The length of the CDR3 is 9 residues. Per the germline V gene, CDR1 is DFQATT and CDR2 is SNEGSKA (reference sequence). The CDR3: CSLNSPLHF. CDR3 coding DNA: TGCAGTCTAAATTCACCCCTCCACTTT.

V gene TRBV6-6 combines with J gene TRBJ2-7; TRBD2 might be the D (5 bases). Germline loops: CDR1 MNHNY, CDR2 SVGAGI (reference sequence). V was trimmed by 10 bases and J by 0 bases, leaving 19 bases between them. The CDR3 sequence is 15 residues long. Here the CDR3 DNA reads TGTGCCACACACGGACGGGAACAAGCCTCCTACGAGCAGTACTTC. It encodes CATHGREQASYEQYF.

This clone has a single count. V is TRBV7-2 and J is TRBJ1-1; a possible D gene is TRBD1 (6 bases). V was cut by 7 bases and J by 0 bases, with 15 bases left in between. This CDR3 is 15 amino acids long. CDR1 and CDR2 (germline): SGHTA, FQGNSA. CDR3 DNA sequence: TGTGCCAGCAAAAAGGGGGGGGCGATGAACACTGAAGCTTTCTTT. This sequence encodes CASKKGGAMNTEAFF.

The genes are TRBV6-1 and TRBJ2-3, with D perhaps being TRBD1 or TRBD2 (7 bases each). The V end was cut by 1 base, the J end by 5 bases, with 16 bases between. This CDR3 region has 16 residues. Germline values: CDR1 MNHNS, CDR2 SASEGT. For the CDR3, the DNA is TGTGCCAGCAGTGAAGTGGGAGGGGGCGCGGGAGATACGCAGTATTTT. Translation: CASSEVGGGAGDTQYF.

Only one count was recorded for this clone. The chain links TRBV10-2 to TRBJ1-6; 7 nucleotides line up with TRBD1. The germline V gene has CDR1 WSHSY and CDR2 SAAADI. The CDR3 is 13 residues long. V dropped 7 bases and J dropped 10; count of bases not matched to a gene: 7. The CDR3 loop reads CASKITGDSPLHF. In DNA, the CDR3 is TGCGCCAGCAAAATCACAGGGGACTCACCCCTCCACTTT.

This chain uses TRBV10-3 with TRBJ2-2; 7 bases are shared with TRBD2. CDR1 ENHRY and CDR2 SYGVKD come from the germline V gene. V shed 6 bases and J 3 bases; nucleotides not matched to a gene: 4. The CDR3 spans 14 residues. The CDR3 DNA sequence: TGTGCCATCAGGTCCCTAGCGGACACCGGGGAGCTGTTTTTT. It codes for CAIRSLADTGELFF.

This rearrangement joins TRBV7-9 to TRBJ1-2, with 8 bases lining up with TRBD1. The CDR3 has 14 residues. V shed 5 bases and J 4 bases; nucleotides not matched to a gene: 6. Germline lookup yields CDR1 SEHNR and CDR2 FQNEAQ (reference sequence). The chain's CDR3 is CASSLGQGFYGYTF. The CDR3 DNA is TGTGCCAGCAGCCTTGGACAGGGATTCTATGGCTACACCTTC.

CDR3 sequence: CAISGGQGANYEQYF. DNA of the CDR3: TGTGCCATCAGTGGCGGCCAGGGGGCTAACTACGAGCAGTACTTC. The chain recombines TRBV10-3 with TRBJ2-7; 8 nucleotides match TRBD1. Per germline, CDR1 ENHRY and CDR2 SYGVKD. CDR3 length: 15 amino acids. V was pared by 4 bases and J by 3 bases, with 8 bases of the junction left unmatched.

V is TRBV18 and J is TRBJ2-5, with D unresolved. The CDR3 spans 8 residues. With 5 bases removed from V and 14 bases from J, the gap between germline ends came to 6 bases. The germline CDR1 and CDR2 sequences are KGHSH and LQKENI. The CDR3 here is CASSMRYF. Written as DNA, the CDR3 is TGTGCCAGCTCAATGAGATACTTC. The full variable domain, completed using reference TRBV18 and TRBJ2-5, is NAGVMQNPRHLVRRRGQEARLRCSPMKGHSHVYWYRQLPEEGLKFMVYLQKENIIDESGMPKERFSAEFPKEGPSILRIQQVVRGDSAAYFCASSMRYFGPGTRLLVL.

The chain uses TRBV7-3 and TRBJ2-1; maybe TRBD2 (5 bases). V was cut by 5 bases and J by 0 bases, with 11 bases left in between. CDR3 length equals 15 residues. The germline CDR1 and CDR2 sequences are SGHTA and FQGTGA. The CDR3 region has the DNA TGTGCCAGCAGCCCAGGACGGGACTCCTACAATGAGCAGTTCTTC. This encodes CASSPGRDSYNEQFF.

The genes are TRBV24-1 and TRBJ1-2; weak D call: TRBD1 (5 bases). Trimming shortened V by 4 bases and J by 8 bases, and 7 bases separated the two germline ends. The CDR3 has 11 residues. The germline V gene encodes CDR1 KGHDR and CDR2 SFDVKD. The CDR3 region has the DNA TGTGCCACCAGTGAAGGGGTAGGCTACACCTTC. It encodes CATSEGVGYTF.

The V gene is TRBV5-8, the J gene TRBJ1-4; D is uncertain. Germline CDR1 reads SGHTS; CDR2 reads YDEGEE. Trimming shortened V by 4 bases and J by 8 bases, and 9 bases separated the two germline ends. CDR3 length equals 12 residues. In nucleotides, the CDR3 is TGTGCCAGCAGCCCACTGAACGAAAAACTGTTTTTT. Protein sequence: CASSPLNEKLFF.

This clone was seen just once. V gene TRBV27 combines with J gene TRBJ2-5; tentatively, D is TRBD2 (5 bases). Germline V gives CDR1 MNHEY, CDR2 SMNVEV (reference sequence). The CDR3 contains 13 residues. Trimming took 6 bases from V and 4 from J, leaving 12 bases between them. This chain's CDR3 is CASRRGLGETQYF. The DNA of the CDR3 is TGTGCCAGCAGGAGAGGGTTGGGAGAGACCCAGTACTTC.

V is TRBV5-1 and J is TRBJ2-1; TRBD2 agrees at 12 bases. V shed 2 bases, J shed 9 bases, and the junction held 15 bases outside the gene matches. Germline V gene data show CDR1 as SGHRS and CDR2 as YFSETQ. The CDR3 is made up of 18 amino acids. The CDR3 reads CASSFGLAGGVSASEQFF. CDR3 nucleotide sequence: TGCGCCAGCAGCTTTGGCCTAGCGGGAGGGGTTAGTGCGAGTGAGCAGTTCTTC.